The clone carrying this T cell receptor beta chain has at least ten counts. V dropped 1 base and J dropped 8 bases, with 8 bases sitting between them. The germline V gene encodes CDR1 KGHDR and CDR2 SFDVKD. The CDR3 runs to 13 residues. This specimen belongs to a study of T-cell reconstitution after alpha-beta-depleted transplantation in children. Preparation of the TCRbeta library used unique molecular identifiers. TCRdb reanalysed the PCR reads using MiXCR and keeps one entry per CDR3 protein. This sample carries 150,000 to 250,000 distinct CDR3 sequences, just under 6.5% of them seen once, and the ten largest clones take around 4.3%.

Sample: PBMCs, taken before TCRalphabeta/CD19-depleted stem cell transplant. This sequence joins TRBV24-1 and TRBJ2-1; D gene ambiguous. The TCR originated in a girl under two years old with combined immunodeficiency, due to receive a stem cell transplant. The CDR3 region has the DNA TGTGCCACCAGTGATTTCTGGGTCCATGAGCAGTTCTTC. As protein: CATSDFWVHEQFF.